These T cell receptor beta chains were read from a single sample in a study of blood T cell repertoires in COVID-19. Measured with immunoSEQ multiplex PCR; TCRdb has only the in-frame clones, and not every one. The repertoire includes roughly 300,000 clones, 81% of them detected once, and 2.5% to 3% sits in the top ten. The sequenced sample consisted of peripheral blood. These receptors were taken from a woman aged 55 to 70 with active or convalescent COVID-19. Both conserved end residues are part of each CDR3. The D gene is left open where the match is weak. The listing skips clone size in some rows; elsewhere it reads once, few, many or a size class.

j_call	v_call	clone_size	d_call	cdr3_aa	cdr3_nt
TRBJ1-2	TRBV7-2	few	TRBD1	CASSLVGGTNYGYTF	TGTGCCAGCAGCTTAGTAGGGGGCACTAACTATGGCTACACCTTC
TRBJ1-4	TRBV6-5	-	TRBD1	CASSPWDRTNEKLFF	TGTGCCAGCAGTCCCTGGGACAGAACAAATGAAAAACTGTTTTTT
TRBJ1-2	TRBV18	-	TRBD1	CASSPQAGTGHVYGYTF	TGTGCCAGCTCACCACAGGCCGGGACAGGGCACGTCTATGGCTACACCTTC
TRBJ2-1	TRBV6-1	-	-	CASSETTGEVNEQFF	TGTGCCAGCAGTGAGACTACAGGGGAGGTCAATGAGCAGTTCTTC
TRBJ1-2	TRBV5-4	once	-	CASSLAGRYGYTF	TGTGCCAGCAGCTTGGCAGGGAGGTATGGCTACACCTTC
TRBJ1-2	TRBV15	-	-	CATSRDLQDYGYTF	TGTGCCACCAGCAGAGATTTACAGGACTATGGCTACACCTTC
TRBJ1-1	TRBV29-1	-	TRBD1	CSVLPGQGAEAFF	TGCAGCGTTCTCCCGGGACAGGGGGCTGAAGCTTTCTTT
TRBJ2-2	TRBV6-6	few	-	CASSPIPDTANTGELFF	TGTGCCAGCAGTCCGATCCCGGACACCGCGAACACCGGGGAGCTGTTTTTT
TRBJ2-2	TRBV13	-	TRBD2	CASSLGSGALNTGELFF	TGTGCCAGCAGCTTGGGTAGCGGGGCACTTAACACCGGGGAGCTGTTTTTT
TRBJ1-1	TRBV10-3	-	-	CAHGRGPGTEAFF	TGTGCCCACGGGAGGGGCCCAGGCACTGAAGCTTTCTTT
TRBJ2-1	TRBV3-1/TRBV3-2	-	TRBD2	CASSHRTSGGANEQFF	TGTGCCAGCAGCCACCGAACTAGCGGGGGGGCCAATGAGCAGTTCTTC
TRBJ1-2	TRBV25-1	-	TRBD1	CASSGGQGNYGYTF	TGTGCCAGCAGTGGAGGACAGGGTAACTATGGCTACACCTTC
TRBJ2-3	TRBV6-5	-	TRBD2	CASNQRGEDTQYF	TGTGCCAGCAACCAGCGGGGGGAGGATACGCAGTATTTT
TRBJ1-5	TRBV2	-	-	CASRDLGGQPQHF	TGTGCCAGCAGAGATTTGGGAGGCCAGCCCCAGCATTTT
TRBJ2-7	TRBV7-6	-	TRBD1	CASSTLRDRGFYEQYF	TGTGCCAGCAGCACTCTTCGGGACAGGGGGTTCTACGAGCAGTACTTC
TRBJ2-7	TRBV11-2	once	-	CASSSPTRGQSYEQYF	TGTGCCAGCAGCTCCCCAACCAGGGGACAATCCTACGAGCAGTACTTC
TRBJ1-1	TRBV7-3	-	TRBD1	CASSSGTGGVEAFF	TGTGCCAGCAGCTCCGGGACAGGGGGAGTTGAAGCTTTCTTT
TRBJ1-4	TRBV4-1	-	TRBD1	CASSQDRGQGRNEKLFF	TGCGCCAGCAGCCAAGATCGGGGACAGGGCAGGAATGAAAAACTGTTTTTT
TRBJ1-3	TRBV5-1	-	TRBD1	CASSLGQGNTGNTIYF	TGCGCCAGCAGCTTAGGACAGGGGAACACTGGAAACACCATATATTTT
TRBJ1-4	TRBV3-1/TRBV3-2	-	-	CASSQGQRGWFGEKLFF	TGTGCCAGCAGCCAAGGCCAGCGAGGGTGGTTTGGAGAAAAACTGTTTTTT
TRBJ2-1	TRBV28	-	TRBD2	CASSPTSGGHNEQFF	TGTGCCAGCAGCCCGACTAGCGGGGGCCACAATGAGCAGTTCTTC
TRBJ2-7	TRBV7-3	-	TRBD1	CASTPCGTGCYEQYF	TGTGCCAGCACTCCTTGCGGGACAGGGTGCTACGAGCAGTACTTC
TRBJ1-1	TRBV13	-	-	CASSLVGQKISEAFF	TGTGCCAGCAGCTTAGTAGGACAGAAGATCTCTGAAGCTTTCTTT
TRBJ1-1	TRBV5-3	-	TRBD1	CARSLASGQGWTEAFF	TGTGCCAGAAGCTTGGCGTCGGGACAGGGGTGGACTGAAGCTTTCTTT
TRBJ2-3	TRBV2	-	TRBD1	CASVRQGGTDTQYF	TGTGCCAGCGTACGACAGGGGGGCACAGATACGCAGTATTTT
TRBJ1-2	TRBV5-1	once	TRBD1	CASSGGTANYGYTF	TGCGCCAGCAGCGGGGGGACAGCGAACTATGGCTACACCTTC
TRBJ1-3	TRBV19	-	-	CASSISGRGNTIYF	TGTGCCAGTAGTATCTCAGGCCGCGGAAACACCATATATTTT
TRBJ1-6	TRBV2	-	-	CASLAGSYNSPLHF	TGTGCCAGCCTGGCGGGCTCCTATAATTCACCCCTCCACTTT
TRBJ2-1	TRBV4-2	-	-	CASSQRDNEQFF	TGTGCCAGCAGCCAGAGGGACAATGAGCAGTTCTTC
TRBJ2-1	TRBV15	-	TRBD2	CATSTRGLAGNRGVNEQFF	TGTGCCACCAGCACCCGGGGACTAGCGGGGAACCGGGGGGTAAATGAGCAGTTCTTC
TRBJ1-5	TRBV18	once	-	CASQKRGSNQPQHF	TGTGCCAGCCAAAAGCGCGGGAGCAATCAGCCCCAGCATTTT
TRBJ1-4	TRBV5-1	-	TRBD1	CASSSGTGVGTNEKLFF	TGCGCCAGCAGCTCCGGGACAGGGGTAGGCACTAATGAAAAACTGTTTTTT